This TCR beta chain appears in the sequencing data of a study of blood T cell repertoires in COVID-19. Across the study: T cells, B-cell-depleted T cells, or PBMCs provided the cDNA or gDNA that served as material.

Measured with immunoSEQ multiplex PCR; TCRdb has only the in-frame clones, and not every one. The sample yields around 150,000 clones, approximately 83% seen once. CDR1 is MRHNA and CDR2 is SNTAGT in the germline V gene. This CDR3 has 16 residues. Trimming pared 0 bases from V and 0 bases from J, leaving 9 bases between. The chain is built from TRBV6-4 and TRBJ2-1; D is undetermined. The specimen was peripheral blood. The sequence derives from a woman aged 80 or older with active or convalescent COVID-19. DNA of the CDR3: TGTGCCAGCAGTGACTCCCAGGTAGTCTCCTACAATGAGCAGTTCTTC. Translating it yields CASSDSQVVSYNEQFF.